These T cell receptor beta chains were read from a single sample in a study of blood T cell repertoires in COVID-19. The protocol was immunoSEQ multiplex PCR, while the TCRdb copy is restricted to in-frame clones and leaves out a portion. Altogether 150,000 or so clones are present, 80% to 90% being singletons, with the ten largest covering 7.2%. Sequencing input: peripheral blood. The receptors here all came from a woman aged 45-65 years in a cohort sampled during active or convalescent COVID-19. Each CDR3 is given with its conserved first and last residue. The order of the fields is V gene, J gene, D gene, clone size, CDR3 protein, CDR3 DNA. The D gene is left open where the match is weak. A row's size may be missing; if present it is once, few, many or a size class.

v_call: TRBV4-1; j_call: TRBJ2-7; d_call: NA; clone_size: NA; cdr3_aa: CASSQAPPGSYEQYF; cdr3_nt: TGCGCCAGCAGCCAAGCTCCTCCGGGGTCCTACGAGCAGTACTTC
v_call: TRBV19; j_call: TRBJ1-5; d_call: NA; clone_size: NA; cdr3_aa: CASSPMGGSNQPQHF; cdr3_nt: TGTGCCAGTAGTCCCATGGGGGGTAGCAATCAGCCCCAGCATTTT
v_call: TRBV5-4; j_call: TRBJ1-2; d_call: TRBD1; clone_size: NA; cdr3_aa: CASSLVHRTGDYGYTF; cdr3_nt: TGTGCCAGCAGCTTGGTCCATAGAACAGGGGACTATGGCTACACCTTC
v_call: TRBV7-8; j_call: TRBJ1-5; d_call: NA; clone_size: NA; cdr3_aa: CASSLEEHQPQHF; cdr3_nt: TGTGCCAGCAGCTTAGAGGAGCATCAGCCCCAGCATTTT
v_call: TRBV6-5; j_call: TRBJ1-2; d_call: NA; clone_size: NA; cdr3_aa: CASSYSSQILYGYTF; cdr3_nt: TGTGCCAGCAGTTACTCGTCACAGATCCTCTATGGCTACACCTTC
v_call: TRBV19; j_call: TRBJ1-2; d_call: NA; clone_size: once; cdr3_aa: CASQPGADYGYTF; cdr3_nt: TGTGCCAGCCAACCTGGGGCGGATTATGGCTACACCTTC
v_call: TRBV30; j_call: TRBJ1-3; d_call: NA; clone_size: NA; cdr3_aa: CAWSGEGAGNTIYF; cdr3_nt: TGTGCCTGGAGTGGAGAAGGGGCTGGAAACACCATATATTTT
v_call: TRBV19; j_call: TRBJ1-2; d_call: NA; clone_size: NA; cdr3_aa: CASRTRDGGDGYTF; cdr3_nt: TGTGCCAGTAGAACCCGGGATGGAGGGGATGGCTACACCTTC
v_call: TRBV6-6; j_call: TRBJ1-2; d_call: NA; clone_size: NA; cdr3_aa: CATSDSPLGYTF; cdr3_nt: TGTGCCACCTCAGACAGTCCTTTGGGCTACACCTTC
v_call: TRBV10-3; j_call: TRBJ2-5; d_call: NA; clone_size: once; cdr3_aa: CAISVGGQETQYF; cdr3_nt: TGTGCCATCAGTGTCGGGGGGCAGGAGACCCAGTACTTC
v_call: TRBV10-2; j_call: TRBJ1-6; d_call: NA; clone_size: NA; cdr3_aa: CASSESTMGGPLHF; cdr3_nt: TGCGCCAGCAGTGAGTCGACGATGGGAGGGCCCCTCCACTTT
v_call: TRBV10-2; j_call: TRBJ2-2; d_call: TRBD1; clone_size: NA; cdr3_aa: CASAEQGMGGELFF; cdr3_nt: TGCGCCAGCGCGGAACAGGGGATGGGCGGGGAGCTGTTTTTT
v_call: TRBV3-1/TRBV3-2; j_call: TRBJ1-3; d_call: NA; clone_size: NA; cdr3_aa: CASSQGGTGNTIYF; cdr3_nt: TGTGCCAGCAGCCAGGGAGGGACTGGAAACACCATATATTTT
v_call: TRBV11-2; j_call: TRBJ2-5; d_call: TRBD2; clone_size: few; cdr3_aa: CASSPTSGGQETQYF; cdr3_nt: TGTGCCAGCAGTCCGACTAGCGGGGGGCAAGAGACCCAGTACTTC
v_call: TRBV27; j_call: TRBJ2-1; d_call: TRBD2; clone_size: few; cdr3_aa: CASSSGLAGYNEQFF; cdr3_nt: TGTGCCAGCAGTTCAGGACTAGCGGGGTACAATGAGCAGTTCTTC
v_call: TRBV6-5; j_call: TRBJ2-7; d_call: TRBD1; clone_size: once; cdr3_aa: CASSYFGTGNYEQYF; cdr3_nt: TGTGCCAGCAGTTACTTCGGGACAGGGAACTACGAGCAGTACTTC
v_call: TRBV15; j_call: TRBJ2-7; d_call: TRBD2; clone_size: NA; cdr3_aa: CATSRRGGSYEQYF; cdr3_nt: TGTGCCACCAGCAGACGGGGGGGATCCTACGAGCAGTACTTC
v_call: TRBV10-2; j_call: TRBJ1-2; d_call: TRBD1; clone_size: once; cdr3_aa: CASSESDRVKGYTF; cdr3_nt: TGCGCCAGCAGTGAGTCCGACAGGGTTAAGGGCTACACCTTC
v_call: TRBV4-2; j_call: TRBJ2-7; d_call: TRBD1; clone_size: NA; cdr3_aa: CASSRETGALPYEQYF; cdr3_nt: TGTGCCAGCAGCCGTGAAACAGGGGCCTTACCCTACGAGCAGTACTTC
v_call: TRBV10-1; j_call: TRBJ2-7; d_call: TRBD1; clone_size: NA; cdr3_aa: CASSESGTGGQDEQYF; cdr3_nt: TGCGCCAGCAGTGAGTCAGGGACAGGGGGACAGGACGAGCAGTACTTC
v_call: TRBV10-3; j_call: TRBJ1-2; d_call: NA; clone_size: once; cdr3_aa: CAISESAQGWSGYTF; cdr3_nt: TGTGCCATCAGTGAGTCAGCACAGGGTTGGAGTGGCTACACCTTC
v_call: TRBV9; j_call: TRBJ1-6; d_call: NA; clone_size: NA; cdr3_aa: CASSGTSTGYNSPLHF; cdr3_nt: TGTGCCAGCAGCGGAACCTCGACAGGCTATAATTCACCCCTCCACTTT
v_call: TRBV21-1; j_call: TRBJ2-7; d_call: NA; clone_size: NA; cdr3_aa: CASDRDNHYFYEQYF; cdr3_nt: TGTGCCAGCGACCGGGATAACCATTACTTTTACGAGCAGTACTTC
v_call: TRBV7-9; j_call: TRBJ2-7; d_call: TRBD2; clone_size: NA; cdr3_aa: CASSLFRTSIYEQYF; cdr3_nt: TGTGCCAGCAGCTTATTTCGGACTAGTATCTACGAGCAGTACTTC
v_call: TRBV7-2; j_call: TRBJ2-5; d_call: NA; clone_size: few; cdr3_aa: CASSLVGLTYQETQYF; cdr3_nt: TGTGCCAGCAGCTTAGTGGGACTCACGTACCAAGAGACCCAGTACTTC
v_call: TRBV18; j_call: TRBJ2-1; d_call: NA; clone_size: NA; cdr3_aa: CASSPSRPGTNEQFF; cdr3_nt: TGTGCCAGCTCACCATCGCGGCCGGGAACTAATGAGCAGTTCTTC
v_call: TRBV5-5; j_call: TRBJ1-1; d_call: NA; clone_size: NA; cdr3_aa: CASSFLQANTEAFF; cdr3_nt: TGTGCCAGCAGCTTCTTACAGGCGAACACTGAAGCTTTCTTT
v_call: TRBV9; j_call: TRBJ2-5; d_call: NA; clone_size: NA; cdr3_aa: CASSEPRTSRGTDQETQYF; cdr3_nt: TGTGCCAGCAGCGAGCCCCGGACTAGTAGGGGGACCGACCAAGAGACCCAGTACTTC
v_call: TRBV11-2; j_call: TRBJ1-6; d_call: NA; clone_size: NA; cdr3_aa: CASSLLFRNSPLHF; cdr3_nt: TGTGCCAGCAGCTTACTTTTCAGGAATTCACCCCTCCACTTT
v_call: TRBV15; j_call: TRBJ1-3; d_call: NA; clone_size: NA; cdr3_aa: CATSRDRQAGNTIYF; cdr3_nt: TGTGCCACCAGCAGAGATCGACAGGCTGGAAACACCATATATTTT
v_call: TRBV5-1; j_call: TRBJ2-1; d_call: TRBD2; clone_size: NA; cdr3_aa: CASSLSGARQRDSFRDEQFF; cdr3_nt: TGCGCCAGCAGCTTGTCTGGTGCGCGGCAGCGGGACTCTTTTCGGGATGAGCAGTTCTTC
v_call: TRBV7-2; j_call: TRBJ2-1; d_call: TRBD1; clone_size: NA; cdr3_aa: CASSTQGALGNEQFF; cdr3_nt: TGTGCCAGCAGCACACAGGGGGCGCTAGGCAATGAGCAGTTCTTC
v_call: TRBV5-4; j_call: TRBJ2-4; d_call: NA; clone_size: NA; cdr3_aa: CASSLVGGNIQYF; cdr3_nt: TGTGCCAGCAGCTTGGTCGGTGGAAACATTCAGTACTTC
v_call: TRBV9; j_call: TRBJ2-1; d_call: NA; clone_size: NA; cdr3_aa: CASSGDLLYNEQFF; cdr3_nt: TGTGCCAGCAGCGGGGACTTACTCTACAATGAGCAGTTCTTC
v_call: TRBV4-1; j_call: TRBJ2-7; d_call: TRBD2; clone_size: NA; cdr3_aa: CASSQDPTSGGSYEQYF; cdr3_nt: TGCGCCAGCAGCCAAGATCCCACTAGCGGGGGAAGCTACGAGCAGTACTTC
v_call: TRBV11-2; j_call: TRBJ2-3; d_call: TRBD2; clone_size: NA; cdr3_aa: CASSYPSSGTRDTDTQYF; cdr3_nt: TGTGCCAGCAGCTACCCATCCTCCGGGACTAGGGACACAGATACGCAGTATTTT
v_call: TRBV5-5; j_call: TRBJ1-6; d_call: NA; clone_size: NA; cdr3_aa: CASSFPLDKPHF; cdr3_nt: TGTGCCAGCAGCTTCCCCCTGGACAAACCCCACTTT
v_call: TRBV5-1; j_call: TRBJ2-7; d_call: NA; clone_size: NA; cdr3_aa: CASSLTGSGEQYF; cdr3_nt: TGCGCCAGCAGCTTGACAGGGTCGGGCGAGCAGTACTTC
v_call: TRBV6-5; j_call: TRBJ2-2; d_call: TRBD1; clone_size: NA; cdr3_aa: CASRGDRHTGELFF; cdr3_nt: TGTGCCAGCAGAGGGGACAGACACACCGGGGAGCTGTTTTTT
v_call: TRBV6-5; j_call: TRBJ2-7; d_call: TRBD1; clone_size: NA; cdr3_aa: CASSSGQGTHEQYF; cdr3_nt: TGTGCCAGCAGTAGTGGACAGGGTACCCACGAGCAGTACTTC
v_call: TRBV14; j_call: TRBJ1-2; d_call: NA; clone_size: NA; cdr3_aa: CASSQEEGVPMGYTF; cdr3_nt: TGTGCCAGCAGCCAAGAAGAGGGAGTACCTATGGGCTACACCTTC
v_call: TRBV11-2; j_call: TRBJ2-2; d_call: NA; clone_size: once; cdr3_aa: CASSRYGGSNTGELFF; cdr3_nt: TGTGCCAGCAGTCGCTATGGGGGCTCAAACACCGGGGAGCTGTTTTTT
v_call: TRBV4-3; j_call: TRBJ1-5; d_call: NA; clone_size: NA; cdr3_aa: CASSPVVLDQPQHF; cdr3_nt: TGCGCCAGCAGCCCTGTAGTTTTAGATCAGCCCCAGCATTTT
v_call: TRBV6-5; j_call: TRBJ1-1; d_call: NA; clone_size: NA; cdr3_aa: CASSYSGVTEAFF; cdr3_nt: TGTGCCAGCAGTTACTCAGGGGTCACTGAAGCTTTCTTT
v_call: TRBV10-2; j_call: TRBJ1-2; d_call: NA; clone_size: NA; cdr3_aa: CASSEYIMRHYGYTF; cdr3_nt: TGCGCCAGCAGTGAATACATAATGAGGCACTATGGCTACACCTTC
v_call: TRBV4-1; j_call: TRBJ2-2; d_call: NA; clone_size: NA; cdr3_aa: CASSQGPGTSSDTGELFF; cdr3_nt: TGCGCCAGCAGCCAAGGCCCCGGCACTTCTAGCGACACCGGGGAGCTGTTTTTT
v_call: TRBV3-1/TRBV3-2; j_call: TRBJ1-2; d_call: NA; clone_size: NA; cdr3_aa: CASSFRVGNGYTF; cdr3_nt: TGTGCCAGCAGCTTCAGGGTAGGGAATGGCTACACCTTC
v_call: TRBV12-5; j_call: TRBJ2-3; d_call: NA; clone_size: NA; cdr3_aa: CASGLGEPGTQYF; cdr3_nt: TGTGCTAGTGGTTTGGGGGAGCCAGGTACGCAGTATTTT
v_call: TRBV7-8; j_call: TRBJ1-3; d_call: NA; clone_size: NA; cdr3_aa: CASSPGTGSGNTIYF; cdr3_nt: TGTGCCAGCAGCCCGGGTACGGGCTCTGGAAACACCATATATTTT
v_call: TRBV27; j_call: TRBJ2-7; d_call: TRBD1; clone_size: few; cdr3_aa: CASSLLQGSYEQYF; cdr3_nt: TGTGCCAGCAGTTTACTACAGGGGAGCTACGAGCAGTACTTC
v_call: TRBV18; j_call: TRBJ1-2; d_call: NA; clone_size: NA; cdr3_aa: CASSPADTVYGYTF; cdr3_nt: TGTGCCAGCTCACCAGCAGACACCGTCTATGGCTACACCTTC
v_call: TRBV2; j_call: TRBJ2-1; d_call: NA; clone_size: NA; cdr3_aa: CASSTYNEQFF; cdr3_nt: TGTGCCAGCAGTACATACAATGAGCAGTTCTTC
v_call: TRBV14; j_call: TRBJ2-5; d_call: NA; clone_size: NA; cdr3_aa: CASSQGDIPAETQYF; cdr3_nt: TGTGCCAGCAGCCAAGGGGACATCCCAGCGGAGACCCAGTACTTC
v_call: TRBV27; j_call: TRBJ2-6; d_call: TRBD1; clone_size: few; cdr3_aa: CASRVRDRADSGANVLTF; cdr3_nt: TGTGCCAGCAGGGTCCGGGACAGGGCGGATTCTGGGGCCAACGTCCTGACTTTC